The clone carrying this T cell receptor beta chain has a count of ten or more. The data originate from a study of T cells in Graves' hyperthyroidism and ophthalmopathy. Researchers amplified the TCR beta CDR3 regions from RNA transcripts. In the first-round RT-PCR of the TCR CDR3, the HTBI primer set was used. MiXCR, applied by TCRdb to the multiplex PCR reads, yields one record per CDR3 protein. The profile shows about 700,000 distinct CDR3 sequences, less than 15% of them singletons. V was pared by 0 bases and J by 7 bases, with 8 bases of the junction left unmatched. The CDR3 length is 17 residues. Germline V lookup: CDR1 SGHAT, CDR2 FQNNGV.

This chain joins TRBV11-2 and TRBJ1-6; 8 bases align to TRBD1. This sequence was found in a woman aged 18-29 years with Graves' hyperthyroidism. Material for sequencing was blood. CDR3 coding DNA: TGTGCCAGCAGCTTAGAGAGACAGGGGAGACCCAATTCACCCCTCCACTTT. Residues: CASSLERQGRPNSPLHF.